The 22 T cell receptor beta chains presented below share a single source sample, sequenced in a study of T cell responses to AZD1222 COVID-19 vaccine. This table comes from immunoSEQ multiplex PCR, and its TCRdb copy is limited to in-frame clones, with some not included. The repertoire holds 140,000 to 150,000 clones, with approximately 89% as singletons. The sample here was peripheral blood, taken on day 0 of AZD1222 vaccination. Receptors originate from an adult in good health.

This chain uses TRBV5-1 with TRBJ2-3; no reliable D call. CDR1 is SGHRS and CDR2 is YFSETQ in the germline V gene. Trimming took off 0 bases at V and 4 bases at J, with 12 bases between the two ends. CDR3 length: 15 amino acids. The CDR3 loop is CASSLGVQRADTQYF. Written as DNA, the CDR3 is TGCGCCAGCAGCTTGGGGGTCCAGCGCGCAGATACGCAGTATTTT.

The chain is built from TRBV12-3 or TRBV12-4 and TRBJ1-2; TRBD1 agrees at 7 bases. V was pared by 5 bases and J by 5 bases, with 5 bases of the junction left unmatched. The CDR3 extends over 13 amino acids. CDR3 sequence: CASSAPGGYGYTF. As DNA, the CDR3 is TGTGCCAGCAGTGCTCCAGGGGGATATGGCTACACCTTC.

The chain joins TRBV29-1 to TRBJ2-7; TRBD2 might be the D (5 bases). Germline V gene data show CDR1 as SQVTM and CDR2 as ANQGSEA. Trimming took off 5 bases at V and 5 bases at J, with 10 bases between the two ends. The CDR3 totals 11 residues. The CDR3 nucleotides read TGCAGCGTTTCTTCGGGGAACGAGCAGTACTTC. Encoded protein: CSVSSGNEQYF.

As concerns this clone: The sample holds other DNA sequences that translate to the same CDR3. This chain links TRBV19 with TRBJ1-5; D gene uncertain. The length of the CDR3 is 13 residues. Germline V lookup: CDR1 LNHDA, CDR2 SQIVND (reference sequence). V was cut by 3 bases and J by 5 bases, with 8 bases left in between. CDR3: CASSMGRDQPQHF. Written as DNA, the CDR3 is TGTGCCAGTAGTATGGGTAGAGATCAGCCCCAGCATTTT.

In its sample, this clone was seen a few times. This sequence joins TRBV4-1 and TRBJ2-1; 8 bases are shared with TRBD2. Losses at the gene ends were 2 bases for V and 9 bases for J; bases not matched to a gene: 12. Looked up from germline, CDR1 is MGHRA and CDR2 is YSYEKL. This CDR3 comprises 16 residues. The DNA for the CDR3 is TGCGCCAGCAGCCAACCGAACCGGGGGGGGCGGAGTGAGCAGTTCTTC. This encodes CASSQPNRGGRSEQFF.

The chain recombines TRBV28 with TRBJ2-7; TRBD1 matches 7 bases. J was trimmed by 5 bases and V by 6 bases; bases with no gene match: 10. In germline, CDR1 is MDHEN, CDR2 SYDVKM. The length of the CDR3 is 14 residues. Written as DNA, the CDR3 is TGTGCCAGCAGCTCGTTAGGGGGCCGGGACGAGCAGTACTTC. Its translation is CASSSLGGRDEQYF.

The rearrangement uses TRBV7-9 and TRBJ1-2; D is perhaps TRBD1 (5 bases). Germline CDR1 is SEHNR and CDR2 is FQNEAQ (reference sequence). The germline V and J ends were trimmed by 0 bases and 7 bases, with 15 bases remaining between them. The length of the CDR3 is 15 residues. The CDR3: CASSLARGKEGGYTF. DNA of the CDR3: TGTGCCAGCAGCTTAGCGAGGGGAAAGGAGGGTGGCTACACCTTC.

The V call is TRBV7-3, the J call TRBJ2-5; 9 bases match TRBD1. This CDR3 is built from 15 residues. CDR1 SGHTA and CDR2 FQGTGA come from the germline V gene. Germline trimming cut 4 bases from V and 5 bases from J; bases unmatched to any gene: 8. CDR3 residues: CASSSTGGAGETQYF. DNA for the CDR3: TGTGCCAGCAGCTCAACAGGGGGCGCGGGGGAGACCCAGTACTTC.

V is TRBV6-2 or TRBV6-3 and J is TRBJ1-1, with D possibly being TRBD1 (5 bases). Germline CDR1 is MNHEY and CDR2 is SVGEGT. Trimming shortened V by 0 bases and J by 6 bases, and 20 bases separated the two germline ends. The CDR3 totals 17 residues. This CDR3 reads CASSYSTRQGHEPEAFF. The CDR3 region has the DNA TGTGCCAGCAGTTACTCGACACGGCAGGGCCATGAACCTGAAGCTTTCTTT.

V and J are TRBV4-3 and TRBJ2-1; D may be TRBD2 (5 bases). Trimming stripped 3 bases from V and 8 bases from J, with 17 bases between. CDR1 LGHNA and CDR2 YSLEER come from the germline V gene. This CDR3 contains 15 residues. The DNA for the CDR3 is TGCGCCAGCAGCCAGGACTCGGGGTTTTTTGATGAGCAGTTCTTC. This sequence encodes CASSQDSGFFDEQFF.

V usage is TRBV7-2 and J usage is TRBJ2-1, with 13 nucleotides matching TRBD2. Trimming cost V 4 bases and J 12 bases; bases outside gene matches: 9. The CDR3 totals 15 residues. Germline V lookup: CDR1 SGHTA, CDR2 FQGNSA. The DNA of the CDR3 is TGTGCCAGCAGCTCCCTACGGACTAGCGGGAGACCGCAGTTCTTC. Translating gives CASSSLRTSGRPQFF. Drawing the rest from reference TRBV7-2 and TRBJ2-1, the complete variable domain is GAGVSQSPSNKVTEKGKDVELRCDPISGHTALYWYRQSLGQGLEFLIYFQGNSAPDKSGLPSDRFSAERTGGSVSTLTIQRTQQEDSAVYLCASSSLRTSGRPQFFGPGTRLTVL.

V gene TRBV29-1 combines with J gene TRBJ1-1; no clear D gene. Trimming took 2 bases from V and 2 from J, leaving 6 bases between them. The CDR3 totals 12 residues. CDR1 and CDR2 (germline): SQVTM, ANQGSEA. DNA of the CDR3: TGCAGCGTTGAATTGGGAAACACTGAAGCTTTCTTT. Translated: CSVELGNTEAFF.

Remarks on this clone: Compared with germline, one end of the junction differs, possibly owing to a read error. The chain combines TRBV6-6 with TRBJ1-4; D remains unclear. The germline CDR1 and CDR2 sequences are MNHNY and SVGAGI (reference sequence). The CDR3 is 12 amino acids. The CDR3 protein is CASSYSNEKLFF. CDR3 in DNA: TGTGCCAGCAGTTACTCTAACGAAAAACTGTTTTTT.

The V gene is TRBV12-3 or TRBV12-4, the J gene TRBJ2-2; D is ambiguous. CDR3 size: 13 residues. V lost 7 bases to trimming and J lost 3 bases, with 9 bases between them. CDR3 in DNA: TGTGCCAGCACCCGGTCCGACACCGGGGAGCTGTTTTTT. Translating it yields CASTRSDTGELFF.

The V call is TRBV28, the J call TRBJ1-5; D possibly corresponds to TRBD1 (5 bases). Germline V gene lookup returns CDR1 MDHEN and CDR2 SYDVKM. The CDR3 totals 15 residues. Between the trimmed V and J ends, which lost 5 bases and 1 base, there was a span of 12 bases. CDR3 region: CASSPGGESNQPQHF. As DNA, the CDR3 is TGTGCCAGCAGTCCGGGAGGGGAAAGCAATCAGCCCCAGCATTTT.

The chain links TRBV6-5 to TRBJ2-3, with 10 bases aligning to TRBD2. V lost 5 bases to trimming and J lost 3 bases; unmatched junction nucleotides: 5. The CDR3 consists of 15 residues. In germline, CDR1 is MNHEY, CDR2 SVGAGI. This CDR3 reads CASSPAGGTTDTQYF. In DNA form, the CDR3 reads TGTGCCAGCAGTCCAGCGGGAGGGACGACAGATACGCAGTATTTT.

The CDR3 reads CASSPPGGSYNSPLHF. CDR3 sequence (DNA): TGTGCCAGCTCACCACCCGGGGGCTCCTATAATTCACCCCTCCACTTT. The J gene is TRBJ1-6, the V gene TRBV18; maybe TRBD1 (5 bases). The V end was cut by 0 bases, the J end by 0 bases, with 6 bases between. This CDR3 spans 16 amino acids. Germline V gives CDR1 KGHSH, CDR2 LQKENI.

The table lists this clone with a few counts. V is TRBV4-2 and J is TRBJ1-6; D unresolved. V was pared by 0 bases and J by 5 bases, with 14 bases between. The germline CDR1 and CDR2 sequences are LGHNA and YNFKEQ. This CDR3 spans 17 amino acids. For the CDR3, the DNA is TGTGCCAGCAGCCAAGACATCGCCCGGTCGGATAATTCACCCCTCCACTTT. It yields the protein CASSQDIARSDNSPLHF.

The chain employs TRBV19 and TRBJ2-1; TRBD1 matches 8 bases. This CDR3 comprises 15 residues. The germline V gene encodes CDR1 LNHDA and CDR2 SQIVND (reference sequence). The ends lost 8 bases at V and 4 bases at J; junction bases unmatched: 10. CDR3 residues: CASSQGAWGYNEQFF. The CDR3, as DNA: TGTGCCAGTTCGCAGGGGGCGTGGGGATACAATGAGCAGTTCTTC.

The V and J genes are TRBV28 and TRBJ1-2, with TRBD1 matching over 10 bases. This CDR3 spans 14 amino acids. V was clipped by 6 bases and J by 7 bases; unmatched bases: 8. Germline loops: CDR1 MDHEN, CDR2 SYDVKM. The CDR3 reads CASRTTDRGGGYTF. The CDR3 DNA follows: TGTGCCAGCAGGACAACGGACAGGGGGGGTGGCTACACCTTC.

The table lists this clone with a count of one. CDR3 residues: CASSLGTSGVYEQYF. CDR3 bases: TGCGCCAGCAGCCTAGGGACTAGCGGGGTCTACGAGCAGTACTTC. The rearrangement uses TRBV4-1 and TRBJ2-7; 13 nucleotides agree with TRBD2. Germline trimming cut 4 bases from V and 3 bases from J; bases unmatched to any gene: 3. This CDR3 is 15 amino acids long. Germline loops: CDR1 MGHRA, CDR2 YSYEKL.

V and J are TRBV29-1 and TRBJ2-1, with 7 bases matching TRBD2. This CDR3 region has 15 residues. Germline lookup yields CDR1 SQVTM and CDR2 ANQGSEA. Unmatched junction bases numbered 12, after V lost 6 bases and J lost 4 bases. CDR3 coding DNA: TGCAGCGTCAACCGGGGGACTACAAATTACAATGAGCAGTTCTTC. Amino acid sequence: CSVNRGTTNYNEQFF.